This TCR beta chain was documented in a study of glioma-infiltrating T cells. This clonotype was seen only a few times. The V and J ends lost 2 bases and 3 bases, in that order; junction bases with no gene match: 5. Germline loops: CDR1 SQVTM, CDR2 ANQGSEA. This CDR3 region has 15 residues. Using RNA template, CDR3s of TCR alpha and beta were amplified with iRepertoire arm-PCR. TCRdb fed the multiplex PCR reads into MiXCR, producing one record per CDR3 protein. This table holds 95,000 to 110,000 distinct CDR3 sequences, around 28% found once. Sequenced sample: glioma tissue, nonneoplastic brain tissue, or PBMCs (not recorded which). The genes are TRBV29-1 and TRBJ2-1; 9 nucleotides align to TRBD1. The TCR was taken from a human donor with low-grade glioma or glioblastoma, undergoing nonglioma brain surgery, or in good health (not recorded which). The DNA of the CDR3 is TGCAGCGTTGAATGGTTGGGACAGGGCTACAATGAGCAGTTCTTC. Amino acid sequence: CSVEWLGQGYNEQFF.